This is a list of T cell receptor beta chains from one sample in a study of T cells in localized non-small cell lung cancer. Clones were sequenced by immunoSEQ multiplex PCR, and TCRdb holds only the in-frame ones, with some missing. The sample has roughly 38,000 clones, around 87% seen once. Sequences were derived from peripheral blood, sampled before any cancer treatment. These receptors were collected from a woman aged 18-55 years with stage III lung adenocarcinoma. CDR3s include the opening cysteine and the closing phenylalanine or tryptophan. A D gene is named only where the DNA matches it firmly. A clone size is listed for some rows: how often the clone was seen (once, few, many), or a class if it is expanded.

abundance: .
j_gene: TRBJ2-3
d_gene: .
v_gene: TRBV5-6
CDR3nt: TGTGCCAGCAGCTTGGGACAAGAAGCGCAGTATTTT
CDR3aa: CASSLGQEAQYF

abundance: .
j_gene: TRBJ2-3
d_gene: TRBD2
v_gene: TRBV7-8
CDR3nt: TGTGCCAGCAGCTTGGGACTAGCGAGCACAGATACGCAGTATTTT
CDR3aa: CASSLGLASTDTQYF

abundance: .
j_gene: TRBJ1-6
d_gene: TRBD1
v_gene: TRBV7-2
CDR3nt: TGTGCCAGCAGCTATACAGGGGATTCACCCCTCCACTTT
CDR3aa: CASSYTGDSPLHF

abundance: .
j_gene: TRBJ2-5
d_gene: .
v_gene: TRBV14
CDR3nt: TGTGCCAGCAGCCGGTCGCGGGTCGGGGAGACCCAGTACTTC
CDR3aa: CASSRSRVGETQYF

abundance: .
j_gene: TRBJ1-5
d_gene: TRBD1
v_gene: TRBV4-1
CDR3nt: TGCGCCAGCAGCCAAGAAGACAGGGGGCAGCCCCAGCATTTT
CDR3aa: CASSQEDRGQPQHF

abundance: once
j_gene: TRBJ2-1
d_gene: TRBD2
v_gene: TRBV4-1
CDR3nt: TGCGCCAGCAGCCAAGCGATACCACCGGGACTAGCGGGGGGGCGGCGGAGTGAGCAGTTCTTC
CDR3aa: CASSQAIPPGLAGGRRSEQFF

abundance: .
j_gene: TRBJ2-7
d_gene: .
v_gene: TRBV5-4
CDR3nt: TGTGCCAGCAGCTTGTTGCCGGGCTACGAGCAGTACTTC
CDR3aa: CASSLLPGYEQYF

abundance: once
j_gene: TRBJ2-7
d_gene: .
v_gene: TRBV7-3
CDR3nt: TGTGCCAGCAGTTATACACAGGGCTACGAGCAGTACTTC
CDR3aa: CASSYTQGYEQYF

abundance: .
j_gene: TRBJ2-7
d_gene: .
v_gene: TRBV4-1
CDR3nt: TGCGCCAGCAGCCAAGAACCCGGGCCCAGGGGCCCCAACGAGCAGTACTTC
CDR3aa: CASSQEPGPRGPNEQYF

abundance: .
j_gene: TRBJ2-7
d_gene: .
v_gene: TRBV7-6
CDR3nt: TGTGCCAGCAGCTTAGAGCGAGAATGGGGCTACGAGCAGTACTTC
CDR3aa: CASSLEREWGYEQYF

abundance: once
j_gene: TRBJ2-7
d_gene: .
v_gene: TRBV27
CDR3nt: TGTGCCAGCAGTCGGGCTGGAGGGCGAGAGCAGTACTTC
CDR3aa: CASSRAGGREQYF

abundance: .
j_gene: TRBJ1-2
d_gene: TRBD1
v_gene: TRBV18
CDR3nt: TGTGCCAGCTCACCTGGGGACAGGGCTGGCTACACCTTC
CDR3aa: CASSPGDRAGYTF

abundance: .
j_gene: TRBJ2-5
d_gene: TRBD2
v_gene: TRBV7-8
CDR3nt: TGTGCCAGCAGCCCGATAGCGGGGGCCCAAGAGACCCAGTACTTC
CDR3aa: CASSPIAGAQETQYF

abundance: few
j_gene: TRBJ2-5
d_gene: TRBD2
v_gene: TRBV29-1
CDR3nt: TGCAGCGTTTCTCGAAGGGGCGGGGGATTCCCAGAGACCCAGTACTTC
CDR3aa: CSVSRRGGGFPETQYF

abundance: .
j_gene: TRBJ2-5
d_gene: .
v_gene: TRBV5-1
CDR3nt: TGCGCCAGCAGCGCGGGACAGAAAGAGACCCAGTACTTC
CDR3aa: CASSAGQKETQYF

abundance: .
j_gene: TRBJ1-1
d_gene: .
v_gene: TRBV2
CDR3nt: TGTGCCAGCAGTGAATCGGGGATCCTCCCGCTAAACACTGAAGCTTTCTTT
CDR3aa: CASSESGILPLNTEAFF

abundance: .
j_gene: TRBJ1-1
d_gene: .
v_gene: TRBV19
CDR3nt: TGTGCCAGTAGGAAGAAGAGGACCGAGGGGCACACTGAAGCTTTCTTT
CDR3aa: CASRKKRTEGHTEAFF

abundance: .
j_gene: TRBJ2-1
d_gene: TRBD2
v_gene: TRBV4-1
CDR3nt: TGCGCCAGCAGCCGGACTAGCGGGGGCCACAATGAGCAGTTCTTC
CDR3aa: CASSRTSGGHNEQFF

abundance: .
j_gene: TRBJ1-5
d_gene: .
v_gene: TRBV4-1
CDR3nt: TGCGCCAGCAGCCAAGGGGGAATGGGTCACATAAATGGTCAGCCCCAGCATTTT
CDR3aa: CASSQGGMGHINGQPQHF

abundance: .
j_gene: TRBJ2-7
d_gene: .
v_gene: TRBV30
CDR3nt: TGTGCCTGGACCACACAAGGGGGTGCTTCCTACGAGCAGTACTTC
CDR3aa: CAWTTQGGASYEQYF